This T cell receptor beta chain originates from a study of T-cell memory formation after mild COVID-19. Study conclusions and caveats: Several responding clones turned up in pre-infection memory, indicating that cross-reactive memory may have taken part.

This CDR3 region has 18 residues. CDR1 and CDR2 from the germline V gene are LGHNA and YSLEER. Between the trimmed V and J ends, which lost 3 bases and 3 bases, there was a span of 22 bases. Using constant-segment primers, 5'RACE produced TCR alpha and TCR beta cDNA libraries carrying sample barcodes and UMIs. MiXCR, applied by TCRdb to the 5' RACE reads, yields one record per CDR3 protein. There are roughly 300,000 distinct CDR3 sequences in the sample; 16% occur only once, and roughly 25% lies in the top ten. As regards this clonotype: Its antigen is still unknown.

The sequence came from a young man who had mild COVID-19 (a few samples of this study predate the infection). Cell type and time point are not known. V usage is TRBV4-3 and J usage is TRBJ2-3, with unresolved D. The sequencing sample was made of PBMCs or a T cell subset sorted from them (not recorded which). The DNA of the CDR3 is TGCGCCAGCAGCCAGTCCTACTCCCATGGGGTCCAAACAGATACGCAGTATTTT. Translating gives CASSQSYSHGVQTDTQYF.